This TCR beta chain stems from a study of blood T cells in healthy people across ages. Study overall: T cells yielded about one barcoded beta molecule per two cells through template switching. Regarding the study as a whole: Diversity of TCR beta per million T cells declined in a roughly linear way with age.

Comment on this clonotype: Its antigen is as yet unknown.

Germline V gives CDR1 DFQATT, CDR2 SNEGSKA (reference sequence). The CDR3 consists of 15 residues. A second PCR of roughly 7 to 11 cycles used a sample-barcoded 5' primer and a J-beta primer mix. In TCRdb, the 5' RACE reads were re-called with MiXCR into one record per CDR3 protein. The table includes more than 800,000 distinct CDR3 sequences, less than 50% detected once. Sequenced: blood. This receptor was taken from a woman in her sixties or seventies in good health. J is TRBJ2-4 and V is TRBV20-1, with unresolved D. TRBJ2-5 explains the end of the DNA better; the J call may be wrong. CDR3 bases: TGCAGTGCTAGAGATGGGGTAGGGCCGTATGAGACCCAGTACTTC. It is translated as CSARDGVGPYETQYF.